This T cell receptor beta chain originates from a study of OX40 agonist ivuxolimab in advanced cancers. Overall study: Under the entry rules, prior anti-PD-1, anti-PD-L1 or anti-CTLA-4 therapy was allowed, and 40% had some.

Germline V gene lookup returns CDR1 SGHTS and CDR2 YDEGEE. The CDR3 is made up of 16 amino acids. Trimming removed 4 bases at V and 3 bases at J, with 17 bases between. Assay used: immunoSEQ multiplex PCR; TCRdb lists only in-frame clones, some missing. This table holds about 69,000 clones, under 95% found once. The chain uses TRBV5-8 and TRBJ1-5; D uncertain. The receptor was isolated from an adult with an advanced solid tumor such as melanoma, head and neck, liver or kidney cancer. The source was CD4+ or CD8+ T cells sorted from blood, collected in a trial of the OX40 agonist ivuxolimab. The DNA for the CDR3 is TGTGCCAGCAGCCCAAACGGGCCTCATTACAATCAGCCCCAGCATTTT. Translating gives CASSPNGPHYNQPQHF.